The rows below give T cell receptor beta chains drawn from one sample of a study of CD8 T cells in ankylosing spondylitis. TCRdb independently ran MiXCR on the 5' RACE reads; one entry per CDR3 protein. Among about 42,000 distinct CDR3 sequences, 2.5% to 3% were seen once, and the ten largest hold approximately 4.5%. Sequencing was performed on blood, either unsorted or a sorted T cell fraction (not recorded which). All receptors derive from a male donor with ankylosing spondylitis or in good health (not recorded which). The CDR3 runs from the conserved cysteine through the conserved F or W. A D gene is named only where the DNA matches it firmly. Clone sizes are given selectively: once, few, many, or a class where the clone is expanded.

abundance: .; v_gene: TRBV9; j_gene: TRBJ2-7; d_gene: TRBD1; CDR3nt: TGTGCCAGCAGCGCCGGACAGACAGGGGTTGGCGAGCAGTACTTC; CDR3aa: CASSAGQTGVGEQYF
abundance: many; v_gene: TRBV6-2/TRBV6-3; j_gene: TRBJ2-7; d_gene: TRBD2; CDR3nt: TGTGCCAGCAGCCATTTTCCGCCCCTAGCGGGAGGGAACTACGAGCAGTACTTC; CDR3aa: CASSHFPPLAGGNYEQYF
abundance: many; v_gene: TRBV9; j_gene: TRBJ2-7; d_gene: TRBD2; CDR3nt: TGTGCCAGCAGCGAGGATGCGGGAGCTGTGCAGTACTTC; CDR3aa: CASSEDAGAVQYF
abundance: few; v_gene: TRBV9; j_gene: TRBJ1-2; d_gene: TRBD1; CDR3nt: TGTGCCAGCAGCGTAGGGACAGGGAACTATGGCTACACCTTC; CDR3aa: CASSVGTGNYGYTF
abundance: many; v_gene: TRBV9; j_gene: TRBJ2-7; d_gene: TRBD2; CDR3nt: TGTGCCAGCAGCGCGGGACTAGCGGGCTCCTACGAGCAGTACTTC; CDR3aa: CASSAGLAGSYEQYF
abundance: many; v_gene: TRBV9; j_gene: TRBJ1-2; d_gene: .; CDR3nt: TGTGCCAGCAGCGTATCAGGGCTTAACTATGGCTACACCTTC; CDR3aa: CASSVSGLNYGYTF
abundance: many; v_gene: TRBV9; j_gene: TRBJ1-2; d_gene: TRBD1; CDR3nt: TGTGCCAGCAGCGTAGGGGTAGGGGGCATCTATGGCTACACCTTC; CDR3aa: CASSVGVGGIYGYTF
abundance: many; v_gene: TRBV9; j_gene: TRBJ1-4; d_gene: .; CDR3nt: TGTGCCAGCAGCGGGTCCCCGGACCCTGAAAAACTGTTTTTT; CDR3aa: CASSGSPDPEKLFF
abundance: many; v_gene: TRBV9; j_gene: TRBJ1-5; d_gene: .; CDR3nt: TGTGCCAGCAGCGTAGCAGAGTCTCAGCCCCAGCATTTT; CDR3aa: CASSVAESQPQHF
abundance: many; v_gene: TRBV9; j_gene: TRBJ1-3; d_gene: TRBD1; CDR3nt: TGTGCCAGCAGCCCCCGGGACAGCAGCTCTGGAAACACCATATATTTT; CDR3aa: CASSPRDSSSGNTIYF
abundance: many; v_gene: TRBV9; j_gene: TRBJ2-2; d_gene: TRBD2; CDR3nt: TGTGCCAGCAGCGCGACTAGCGGGAGGGCCGGAAGGACCGGGGAGCTGTTTTTT; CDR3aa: CASSATSGRAGRTGELFF
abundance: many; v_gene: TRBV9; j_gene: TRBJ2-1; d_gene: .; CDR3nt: TGTGCCAGCAGCCCTGGTAGGGGGAAGAATGAGCAGTTCTTC; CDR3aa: CASSPGRGKNEQFF
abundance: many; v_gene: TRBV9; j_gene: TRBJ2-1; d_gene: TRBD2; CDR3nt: TGTGCCAGCAGCGTAACAGCGGGATCATCTGAGCAGTTCTTC; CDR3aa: CASSVTAGSSEQFF
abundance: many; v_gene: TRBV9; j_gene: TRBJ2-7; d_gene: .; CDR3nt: TGTGCCAGCAGCGCCTTCCTGGTCTCCGAGCAGTACTTC; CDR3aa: CASSAFLVSEQYF
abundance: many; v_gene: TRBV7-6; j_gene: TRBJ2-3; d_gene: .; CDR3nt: TGTGCCAGCAGCTTGGAGCAGTATTTT; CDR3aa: CASSLEQYF
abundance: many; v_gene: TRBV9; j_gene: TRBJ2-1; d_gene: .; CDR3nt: TGTGCCAGCAGCACCCTTAGTGCAGGGAGGCATGAGCAGTTCTTC; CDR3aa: CASSTLSAGRHEQFF
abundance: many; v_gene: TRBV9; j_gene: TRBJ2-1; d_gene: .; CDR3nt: TGTGCCAGCAGCTTAAAGTTCTACAATGAGCAGTTCTTC; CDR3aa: CASSLKFYNEQFF
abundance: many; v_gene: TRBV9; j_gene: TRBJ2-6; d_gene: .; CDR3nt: TGTGCCAGCAGCGTATATGGGACACCCCCCTCTGGGGCCAACGTCCTGACTTTC; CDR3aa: CASSVYGTPPSGANVLTF
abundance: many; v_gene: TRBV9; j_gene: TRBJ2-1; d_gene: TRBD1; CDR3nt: TGTGCCAGCAGCCTGGACAGGGGTTTATACAATGAGCAGTTCTTC; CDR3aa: CASSLDRGLYNEQFF
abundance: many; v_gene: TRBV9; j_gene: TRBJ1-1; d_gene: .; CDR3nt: TGTGCCAGCAGCGTATCCCCGAACACTGAAGCTTTCTTT; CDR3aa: CASSVSPNTEAFF
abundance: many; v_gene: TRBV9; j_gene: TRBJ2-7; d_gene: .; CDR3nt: TGTGCCAGCAGCGTCTCTCCAGGGGCCCTCTACGAGCAGTACTTC; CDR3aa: CASSVSPGALYEQYF
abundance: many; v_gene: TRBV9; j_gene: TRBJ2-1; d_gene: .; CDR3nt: TGTGCCAGCAGCGTAGGAGGGCAGGGGAATGAGCAGTTCTTC; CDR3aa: CASSVGGQGNEQFF
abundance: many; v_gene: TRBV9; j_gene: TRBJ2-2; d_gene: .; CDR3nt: TGTGCCAGCGCGGCCATCGGCGGGGAGCTGTTTTTT; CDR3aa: CASAAIGGELFF
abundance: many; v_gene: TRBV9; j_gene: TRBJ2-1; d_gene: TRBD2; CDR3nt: TGTGCCAGCAGCGCCGGACTAGCGGGCCTAAATGAGCAGTTCTTC; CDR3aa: CASSAGLAGLNEQFF
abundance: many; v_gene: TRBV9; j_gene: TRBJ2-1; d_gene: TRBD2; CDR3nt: TGTGCCAGCAGCGTAGCTAAAACGGGAGGAGCCCAATTCTTC; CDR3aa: CASSVAKTGGAQFF
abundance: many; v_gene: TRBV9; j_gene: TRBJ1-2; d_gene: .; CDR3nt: TGTGCCAGCAGCGTAGGCGAGGGTCGCTATGGCTACACCTTC; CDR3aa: CASSVGEGRYGYTF
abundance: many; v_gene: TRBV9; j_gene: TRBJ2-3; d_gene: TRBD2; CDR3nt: TGTGCCAGCAGCGTAGGCGGAGCGGGAGGGCTCACAGATACGCAGTATTTT; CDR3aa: CASSVGGAGGLTDTQYF
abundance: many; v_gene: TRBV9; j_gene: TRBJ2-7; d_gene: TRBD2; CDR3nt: TGTGCCAGCAGCCTCACCGGGCTAGCGGGCTCCTACGAGCAGTACTTC; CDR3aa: CASSLTGLAGSYEQYF
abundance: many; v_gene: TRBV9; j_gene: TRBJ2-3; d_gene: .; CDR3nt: TGTGCCAGCAGCGCCCGGATTTCAGTTGATACGCAGTATTTT; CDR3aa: CASSARISVDTQYF
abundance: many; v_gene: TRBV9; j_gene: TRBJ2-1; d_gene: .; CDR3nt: TGTGCCAGCAGCGTAGGAGGTGACTCCTGGAGATGGATGTTCTTC; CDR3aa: CASSVGGDSWRWMFF
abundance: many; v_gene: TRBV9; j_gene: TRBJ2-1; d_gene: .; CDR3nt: TGTGCCAGCAGCGTAAGCCAGGGATTAGGGAATGAGCAGTTCTTC; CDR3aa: CASSVSQGLGNEQFF
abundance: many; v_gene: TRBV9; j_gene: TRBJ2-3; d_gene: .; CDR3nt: TGTGCCAGCAAAGCGCCCTCCACAGATACGCAGTATTTT; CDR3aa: CASKAPSTDTQYF
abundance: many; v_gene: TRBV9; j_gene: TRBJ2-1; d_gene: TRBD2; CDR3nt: TGTGCCAGCAGCGTAGCGAGCGGGGTGCGCAATGAGCAGTTCTTC; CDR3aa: CASSVASGVRNEQFF
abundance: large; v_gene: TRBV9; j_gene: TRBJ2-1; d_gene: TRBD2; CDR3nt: TGTGCCAGCAGCGTAGGCGGGACTACCTACAATGAGCAGTTCTTC; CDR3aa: CASSVGGTTYNEQFF
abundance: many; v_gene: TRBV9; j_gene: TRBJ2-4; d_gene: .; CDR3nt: TGTGCCAGCAGCGTATCTCCGAACCTAGCCAAAAACATTCAGTACTTC; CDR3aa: CASSVSPNLAKNIQYF
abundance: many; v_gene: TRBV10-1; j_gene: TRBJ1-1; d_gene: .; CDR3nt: TGCGCCAGCCGGGTCCTGACGGTGGGGTACACTGAAGCTTTCTTT; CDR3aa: CASRVLTVGYTEAFF
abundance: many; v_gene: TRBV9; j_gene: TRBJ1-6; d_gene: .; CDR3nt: TGTGCCAGCAGCGTGAGGTTTTCTGATTCACCCCTCCACTTT; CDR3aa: CASSVRFSDSPLHF
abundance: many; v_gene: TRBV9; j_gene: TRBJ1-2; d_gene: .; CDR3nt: TGTGCCAGCAGCCCGAGGGGGAGTTACAATGGCTACACCTTC; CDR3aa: CASSPRGSYNGYTF
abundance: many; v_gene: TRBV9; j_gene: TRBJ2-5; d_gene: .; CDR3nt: TGTGCCAGCAGCGTCGGAACGGCCCGTACCCAAGAGACCCAGTACTTC; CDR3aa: CASSVGTARTQETQYF
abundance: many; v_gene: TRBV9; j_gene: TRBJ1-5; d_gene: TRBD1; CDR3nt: TGTGCCAGCAGCGTAGAGGGGGCCGGCAATCAGCCCCAGCATTTT; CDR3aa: CASSVEGAGNQPQHF